Detailed here is one TCR beta chain. The study recruited people aged roughly 18 to 95 years across about two dozen US areas. The data were taken from a study of blood T cell repertoires in COVID-19. In the study's own analysis: Estimated nucleated cell counts came from reference gene primer amplification. Sequenced by immunoSEQ multiplex PCR; TCRdb stores in-frame clones only, minus some. The V and J calls and clone size come from that table; D and trimming were worked out from the DNA. The sample contains roughly 190,000 clones, roughly 80% of which appear only once. This CDR3 is 11 amino acids long. Per germline, CDR1 ENHRY and CDR2 SYGVKD. V dropped 11 bases and J dropped 3 bases, with 9 bases sitting between them.

The chain combines TRBV10-3 with TRBJ2-3, with no clear D. This TCR was sampled from an older woman with acute COVID-19. The sequenced sample consisted of PBMCs or T cells enriched from blood (not recorded which). The CDR3 loop is CALRATDTQYF. DNA for the CDR3: TGTGCCTTACGAGCTACAGATACGCAGTATTTT.